This is a list of T cell receptor beta chains from one sample in a study of blood T cell repertoires in COVID-19. The method was immunoSEQ multiplex PCR; TCRdb's version includes in-frame clones alone and lacks a portion of them. Here the sample spans about 220,000 clones, about four fifths being singletons. Sequenced material: peripheral blood. Receptor source: a woman older than 75 with acute or convalescent COVID-19. Both conserved end residues are part of each CDR3. Fields, in order: D gene, V gene, clone size, J gene, CDR3 protein, CDR3 DNA. D genes are given only for firm matches. Size tells how often a clone was seen (once, few, many) or the class of an expanded clone, and some rows leave it out.

TRBD1	TRBV27	once	TRBJ1-5	CASSYRTGYQPQHF	TGTGCCAGCAGTTATCGGACAGGCTATCAGCCCCAGCATTTT
NA	TRBV6-2/TRBV6-3	NA	TRBJ1-2	CASSTTSRGAAYGYTF	TGTGCCAGCAGCACCACCTCACGCGGGGCGGCCTATGGCTACACCTTC
NA	TRBV24-1	NA	TRBJ1-5	CATSRVGGQPQHF	TGTGCCACCAGTAGGGTGGGGGGGCAGCCCCAGCATTTT
NA	TRBV7-9	NA	TRBJ2-7	CASSLVENYEQYF	TGTGCCAGCAGCTTAGTGGAGAACTACGAGCAGTACTTC
TRBD1	TRBV3-1/TRBV3-2	NA	TRBJ2-7	CASRNLQGTGGYEQYF	TGTGCCAGCAGGAACCTACAGGGGACAGGGGGGTACGAGCAGTACTTC
TRBD1	TRBV6-6	NA	TRBJ2-2	CASAGTVGTGGELFF	TGTGCCAGCGCTGGGACAGTGGGAACCGGGGGGGAGCTGTTTTTT
NA	TRBV3-1/TRBV3-2	NA	TRBJ1-2	CASSPRGGYGYTF	TGTGCCAGCAGCCCTAGGGGGGGCTATGGCTACACCTTC
NA	TRBV28	NA	TRBJ1-5	CASSLSGGSNQPQHF	TGTGCCAGCAGTTTATCGGGGGGTAGCAATCAGCCCCAGCATTTT
NA	TRBV7-8	NA	TRBJ2-7	CASSHRQVEQYF	TGTGCCAGCAGCCACAGACAGGTCGAGCAGTACTTC
TRBD1	TRBV7-9	NA	TRBJ1-2	CASSLGDRGHGYTF	TGTGCCAGCAGCTTAGGGGACAGGGGTCACGGCTACACCTTC
NA	TRBV15	NA	TRBJ2-1	CATSRDLWHNEQFF	TGTGCCACCAGCAGAGATCTCTGGCACAATGAGCAGTTCTTC
NA	TRBV30	NA	TRBJ1-6	CAWTSGLREGTLHF	TGTGCCTGGACTTCCGGACTCCGGGAGGGCACCCTCCACTTT
TRBD2	TRBV7-2	NA	TRBJ2-1	CASSLAGGYNEQFF	TGTGCCAGCAGCTTAGCGGGAGGGTACAATGAGCAGTTCTTC
TRBD1	TRBV19	NA	TRBJ2-7	CASSGGTGASYEQYF	TGTGCCAGTAGTGGAGGGACAGGGGCTTCCTACGAGCAGTACTTC
NA	TRBV6-2/TRBV6-3	once	TRBJ1-2	CASSYATGYYGYTF	TGTGCCAGCAGTTACGCGACAGGATACTATGGCTACACCTTC
NA	TRBV30	NA	TRBJ1-6	CAWTRQGSSPLHF	TGTGCCTGGACTCGGCAGGGAAGTTCACCCCTCCACTTT
TRBD1	TRBV7-2	NA	TRBJ1-2	CASSWGIRSGGQASYGYTF	TGTGCCAGCAGCTGGGGGATTAGAAGTGGGGGACAGGCTTCCTATGGCTACACCTTC
TRBD1	TRBV7-9	NA	TRBJ1-1	CASGLVGTGAKAFF	TGTGCCAGCGGCTTAGTTGGGACAGGGGCGAAAGCTTTCTTT
TRBD2	TRBV5-1	NA	TRBJ2-3	CATARGGKDTQYF	TGCGCCACCGCTCGGGGGGGCAAAGATACGCAGTATTTT
TRBD2	TRBV15	NA	TRBJ2-7	CATSRERGGSYEQYF	TGTGCCACCAGCAGAGAACGGGGAGGGTCCTACGAGCAGTACTTC